These 30 T cell receptor beta chains were sequenced from one sample in a study of T cells in Graves' hyperthyroidism and ophthalmopathy. What was amplified from RNA transcripts were TCR beta CDR3 regions. Researchers ran a first-round RT-PCR on the TCR CDR3 using the HTBI primer set. TCRdb analysed the multiplex PCR reads with MiXCR anew, one entry per CDR3 protein. Of more than 300,000 distinct CDR3 sequences listed, approximately 15% are singletons. The sequenced sample was blood. Receptor source: a woman in her twenties or thirties with Graves' ophthalmopathy.

This clonotype showed up just a few times. This chain joins TRBV7-9 and TRBJ2-6, with 10 bases lining up with TRBD1. CDR1 is SEHNR and CDR2 is FQNEAQ in the germline V gene (reference sequence). Unmatched junction bases numbered 22, after V lost 4 bases and J lost 1 base. The CDR3 is 23 amino acids. CDR3 residues: CASSSTDRGLRYNNPSGANVLTF. CDR3 in DNA: TGTGCCAGCAGCTCAACTGACAGGGGGCTTCGATACAATAATCCTTCTGGGGCCAACGTCCTGACTTTC.

This clonotype has a count of ten or more. This chain links TRBV3-1 with TRBJ2-3, with D perhaps given as TRBD1 or TRBD2 (5 bases each). From germline, CDR1 is LGHDT and CDR2 YNNKEL (reference sequence). The germline V and J ends were trimmed by 6 bases and 0 bases, with 22 bases remaining between them. This CDR3 is built from 18 residues. The CDR3 bases are TGTGCCAGCAGACCTACCGAGGAGATACGGGGCAGCACAGATACGCAGTATTTT. It encodes CASRPTEEIRGSTDTQYF.

This clonotype was recorded at least ten times. The rearrangement joins TRBV30 to TRBJ2-5, with a weak D call TRBD1 (6 bases). Germline V gene lookup returns CDR1 GTSNPN and CDR2 SVGIG (reference sequence). V dropped 5 bases and J dropped 2 bases, with 12 bases sitting between them. There are 13 residues in the CDR3. The CDR3 coding sequence is TGTGCCTGGGAACCGCAGGGGCAAGAGACCCAGTACTTC. This translates into CAWEPQGQETQYF.

This clonotype was picked up a small number of times. The DNA of the CDR3 is TGCAGTGCCGCCAGCGGGGACACCGGGGAGCTGTTTTTT. Amino acid sequence: CSAASGDTGELFF. This chain connects TRBV20-1 to TRBJ2-2; 7 bases line up with TRBD2. This CDR3 spans 13 amino acids. The germline CDR1 and CDR2 sequences are DFQATT and SNEGSKA (reference sequence). V gave up 6 bases and J gave up 3 bases; unmatched junction bases: 4.

This clonotype appeared a single time. A much larger clone lies one base from this, so it may be a read error. The CDR3 end shows no conserved phenylalanine or tryptophan, and so a read error is likely. The chain joins TRBV10-3 to TRBJ2-7, with D perhaps TRBD1 (6 bases). Deletions cut 5 bases from V and 3 bases from J, with 11 bases between. CDR3 length equals 13 residues. In germline, CDR1 is ENHRY, CDR2 SYGVKD. The chain's CDR3 is CAISNPGHYEQYL. CDR3 nucleotide sequence: TGTGCCATCAGTAACCCGGGACACTACGAGCAGTACCTC.

This clonotype has ten or more counts. The chain is built from TRBV6-2 or TRBV6-3 and TRBJ1-6, with 7 bases fitting TRBD1. Germline trimming cut 8 bases from V and 6 bases from J; bases unmatched to any gene: 4. This CDR3 has 13 residues. Per germline, CDR1 MNHEY and CDR2 SVGEGT. CDR3 amino acids: CASAGDSNSPLHF. For the CDR3, the DNA is TGTGCCAGCGCCGGGGACAGTAATTCACCCCTCCACTTT.

The chain employs TRBV20-1 and TRBJ1-1; a possible D gene is TRBD1 (6 bases). The CDR3 runs 13 residues. Germline lookup yields CDR1 DFQATT and CDR2 SNEGSKA (reference sequence). The chain's CDR3 is CSVPGQLNTEAFF. The CDR3 bases are TGCAGCGTCCCCGGACAGTTGAACACTGAAGCTTTCTTT.

This chain joins TRBV18 and TRBJ1-5; D unresolved. CDR3 length: 14 residues. V was cut by 2 bases and J by 0 bases, with 5 bases left in between. Germline V gene lookup returns CDR1 KGHSH and CDR2 LQKENI. CDR3 nucleotide sequence: TGTGCCAGCTCACCAGAACATAGCAATCAGCCCCAGCATTTT. Protein: CASSPEHSNQPQHF. Supplemented by reference TRBV18 and TRBJ1-5, the full variable domain reads NAGVMQNPRHLVRRRGQEARLRCSPMKGHSHVYWYRQLPEEGLKFMVYLQKENIIDESGMPKERFSAEFPKEGPSILRIQQVVRGDSAAYFCASSPEHSNQPQHFGDGTRLSIL.

This clonotype was found many times. One end of the junction is discordant with germline, which a read error may explain. The J gene is TRBJ1-1, the V gene TRBV20-1, with 10 nucleotides matching TRBD1. The CDR3 has 15 residues. Germline V gene sequence: CDR1 DFQATT, CDR2 SNEGSKA (reference sequence). The CDR3 loop is CSASSSGTGVAETFF. DNA for the CDR3: TGCAGTGCTAGCTCTTCCGGGACAGGGGTTGCTGAAACTTTCTTT.

This clonotype was seen ten or more times. The chain uses TRBV7-6 and TRBJ2-7, with D possibly being TRBD2 (8 bases). The germline V gene encodes CDR1 SGHVS and CDR2 FNYEAQ. V was trimmed by 1 base and J by 2 bases, leaving 15 bases between them. CDR3 length equals 16 residues. DNA for the CDR3: TGTGCCAGCAGCTTAGTAGCGGGACAGACCACCTACGAGCAGTACTTC. It codes for CASSLVAGQTTYEQYF. The entire variable domain, with the rest obtained from reference TRBV7-6 and TRBJ2-7, is as follows: GAGVSQSPRYKVTKRGQDVALRCDPISGHVSLYWYRQALGQGPEFLTYFNYEAQQDKSGLPNDRFSAERPEGSISTLTIQRTEQRDSAMYRCASSLVAGQTTYEQYFGPGTRLTVT.

The chain couples TRBV20-1 to TRBJ2-7, with 9 nucleotides matching TRBD1. The J segment lost 5 bases and the V segment lost 6 bases, leaving 11 bases of the junction unmatched. There are 14 residues in the CDR3. Germline V gene lookup returns CDR1 DFQATT and CDR2 SNEGSKA (reference sequence). The chain's CDR3 is CSALRGTGTHEQYF. For the CDR3, the DNA is TGCAGTGCATTGAGGGGGACAGGGACCCACGAGCAGTACTTC.

In its sample, this clonotype was seen many times. The rearrangement links TRBV18 to TRBJ1-5, with D maybe TRBD1 (5 bases). Germline lookup yields CDR1 KGHSH and CDR2 LQKENI. CDR3 length equals 15 residues. V was clipped by 1 base and J by 1 base, with 8 bases between them. DNA of the CDR3: TGTGCCAGCTCACCACGGGGGGGAAGCAATCAGCCCCAGCATTTT. It encodes CASSPRGGSNQPQHF.

This clonotype was observed at least ten times. CDR3 loop: CASSLRTSWDTQYF. CDR3 coding DNA: TGTGCCAGCAGTTTAAGGACTAGCTGGGATACGCAGTATTTT. This rearrangement joins TRBV27 to TRBJ2-3, with 8 positions matching TRBD2. Trimming took 2 bases from V and 6 from J; bases not matched to a gene: 4. This CDR3 region has 14 residues. Germline V gene data show CDR1 as MNHEY and CDR2 as SMNVEV (reference sequence).

This clonotype was counted ten times or more. The chain uses TRBV5-1 and TRBJ1-4, with a possible D match to TRBD1 (5 bases). There are 16 residues in the CDR3. The V and J ends lost 7 bases and 4 bases respectively, with 20 bases between them. Germline-derived CDR1 and CDR2 are SGHRS and YFSETQ. CDR3 nucleotide sequence: TGCGCCAGCCGTGAAACCCAGGGACTGAGTAATGAAAAACTGTTTTTT. Translated: CASRETQGLSNEKLFF. Using reference TRBV5-1 and TRBJ1-4 for the parts outside the CDR3, the full variable domain is KAGVTQTPRYLIKTRGQQVTLSCSPISGHRSVSWYQQTPGQGLQFLFEYFSETQRNKGNFPGRFSGRQFSNSRSEMNVSTLELGDSALYLCASRETQGLSNEKLFFGSGTQLSVL.

J is TRBJ2-3 and V is TRBV6-2 or TRBV6-3; D ambiguous. Per the germline V gene, CDR1 is MNHEY and CDR2 is SVGEGT. V was pared by 7 bases and J by 5 bases, with 10 bases between. The CDR3 has 12 residues. This CDR3 is CASKKGKDTQYF. The CDR3 DNA is TGTGCCAGCAAAAAGGGTAAAGATACGCAGTATTTT.

This clonotype has a count of ten or more. V gene TRBV15 combines with J gene TRBJ2-5; D is tentatively TRBD1 or TRBD2 (6 bases each). The CDR3 length is 17 residues. Germline V CDR1 and CDR2: LNHNV, YYDKDF (reference sequence). Trimming left V 3 bases short and J 4 bases short, with 21 bases between. The CDR3 DNA sequence: TGTGCCACCAGCAGGGGATTTCGGGGGCTAGCGCGAGAGACCCAGTACTTC. Protein: CATSRGFRGLARETQYF.

The rearrangement uses TRBV14 and TRBJ2-5, with D unclear. This CDR3 contains 12 residues. V was shortened by 5 bases and J by 7 bases, with 11 bases between the two germline ends. Germline V CDR1 and CDR2: SGHDN, FVKESK. CDR3 region: CASSSSRWTQYF. In DNA form, the CDR3 reads TGTGCCAGCAGCTCCAGCCGGTGGACCCAGTACTTC.

This clonotype showed up just a few times. The chain uses TRBV6-1 and TRBJ2-1; D remains ambiguous. The CDR3 contains 16 residues. The ends were cut back, 1 base at V and 0 bases at J, with 10 bases in the middle. CDR1 and CDR2 from the germline V gene are MNHNS and SASEGT. The CDR3 DNA reads as TGTGCCAGCAGTGAAGTGGATTCGAGCTCCTACAATGAGCAGTTCTTC. The encoded protein is CASSEVDSSSYNEQFF.

This clonotype was counted at least ten times. The V and J genes are TRBV24-1 and TRBJ1-5, with D maybe TRBD1 (6 bases). The CDR3 loop spans 16 amino acids. The germline V and J ends were trimmed by 1 base and 3 bases, with 12 bases remaining between them. Germline lookup yields CDR1 KGHDR and CDR2 SFDVKD. The CDR3 nucleotides read TGTGCCACCAGTGATTTTCCGGACAGAAACAATCAGCCCCAGCATTTT. Protein sequence: CATSDFPDRNNQPQHF.

This clonotype was detected ten times or more. This sequence joins TRBV29-1 and TRBJ1-4; 9 bases agree with TRBD1. CDR3 size: 14 residues. V shed 3 bases and J 5 bases; nucleotides not matched to a gene: 4. Germline V gene sequence: CDR1 SQVTM, CDR2 ANQGSEA. CDR3: CSVDTGTGNEKLFF. The CDR3 nucleotides are TGCAGCGTTGACACCGGGACAGGGAATGAAAAACTGTTTTTT.

This clonotype was observed many times. V usage is TRBV2 and J usage is TRBJ2-5; no reliable D call. The germline gives CDR1 SNHLY, CDR2 FYNNEI. V gave up 2 bases and J gave up 0 bases, with 10 bases separating them. CDR3 size: 15 residues. CDR3 protein: CASSEYPYYQETQYF. CDR3 nucleotides: TGTGCCAGCAGTGAATATCCCTATTACCAAGAGACCCAGTACTTC. The whole variable domain, remainder taken from reference TRBV2 and TRBJ2-5, is EPEVTQTPSHQVTQMGQEVILRCVPISNHLYFYWYRQILGQKVEFLVSFYNNEISEKSEIFDDQFSVERPDGSNFTLKIRSTKLEDSAMYFCASSEYPYYQETQYFGPGTRLLVL.

This clonotype came up many times. V and J are TRBV6-1 and TRBJ1-4; 8 positions agree with TRBD1. CDR1 and CDR2 (germline): MNHNS, SASEGT. This CDR3 is 15 amino acids long. Unmatched junction bases numbered 8, after V lost 3 bases and J lost 8 bases. The CDR3 sequence is CASSEQQGAMEKLFF. The CDR3, as DNA: TGTGCCAGCAGTGAGCAGCAGGGGGCCATGGAAAAACTGTTTTTT.

At least ten counts were recorded for this clonotype. V and J are TRBV13 and TRBJ2-7; 8 bases fit TRBD1. CDR1 is PRHDT, CDR2 FYEKMQ, per germline (reference sequence). The CDR3 consists of 15 residues. Trimming removed 3 bases from V and 3 bases from J; junction bases left unmatched: 7. The CDR3 region has the DNA TGTGCCAGCAGCTTGTCGGGACAGGATTTCTACGAGCAGTACTTC. Its protein is CASSLSGQDFYEQYF.

This clonotype appeared many times. The V call is TRBV3-1, the J call TRBJ1-2; D is possibly TRBD1 (5 bases). Germline V gives CDR1 LGHDT, CDR2 YNNKEL (reference sequence). The CDR3 is made up of 12 amino acids. V dropped 4 bases and J dropped 7 bases, with 10 bases sitting between them. CDR3 protein: CASSRRGSGYTF. The CDR3 nucleotides are TGTGCCAGCAGCCGACGGGGGTCTGGCTACACCTTC.

Ten or more counts support this clonotype. The gene calls are TRBV28 and TRBJ1-2, with TRBD1 as a possible D gene (5 bases). This CDR3 contains 13 residues. CDR1 and CDR2 from the germline V gene are MDHEN and SYDVKM. The germline V and J ends were trimmed by 5 bases and 7 bases, with 14 bases remaining between them. The CDR3 nucleotides are TGTGCCAGCAGTCTATCGGGGGAGAGTGGCTACACCTTC. It specifies CASSLSGESGYTF.

There are many counts of this clonotype. The chain links TRBV5-1 to TRBJ2-7; D may be TRBD1 (6 bases). CDR1 is SGHRS and CDR2 is YFSETQ in the germline V gene. There are 14 residues in the CDR3. V lost 2 bases and J 0 bases, leaving 9 bases between the germline ends. CDR3 sequence reads: CASSFTGSSYEQYF. The CDR3 DNA reads TGCGCCAGCAGCTTCACAGGGAGCTCCTACGAGCAGTACTTC.

This clonotype was recorded many times. The chain links TRBV18 to TRBJ2-7; D call uncertain. This CDR3 has 12 residues. V lost 6 bases, J lost 7 bases, and 13 bases lay in between. The germline CDR1 and CDR2 sequences are KGHSH and LQKENI. Written as DNA, the CDR3 is TGTGCCAGCTCCCCGCTGGGGTGGGAGCAGTACTTC. The encoded protein is CASSPLGWEQYF.

This clonotype was counted only a few times. The rearrangement uses TRBV28 and TRBJ1-6; 7 nucleotides agree with TRBD1. With V trimmed by 6 bases and J by 7 bases, 15 bases remained unmatched. Germline CDR1 MDHEN, CDR2 SYDVKM. The CDR3 covers 17 residues. CDR3 protein: CASRKEKGTAKNSPLHF. CDR3 coding DNA: TGTGCCAGCAGGAAAGAGAAAGGGACAGCTAAAAATTCACCCCTCCACTTT. The full variable domain, its missing parts supplied by reference TRBV28 and TRBJ1-6, is DVKVTQSSRYLVKRTGEKVFLECVQDMDHENMFWYRQDPGLGLRLIYFSYDVKMKEKGDIPEGYSVSREKKERFSLILESASTNQTSMYLCASRKEKGTAKNSPLHFGNGTRLTVT.

This clonotype was observed at least ten times. V gene TRBV12-3 or TRBV12-4 combines with J gene TRBJ2-7; D gene uncertain. CDR3 size: 13 residues. Trimming removed 1 base at V and 6 bases at J, with 10 bases between. CDR3 nucleotide sequence: TGTGCCAGCAGTTTAGGGCAGTTGGGCGAGCAGTACTTC. Encoded protein: CASSLGQLGEQYF.

This clonotype was recorded at least ten times. The chain links TRBV11-2 to TRBJ2-4, with D possibly matching TRBD1 (5 bases). In germline, CDR1 is SGHAT, CDR2 FQNNGV. The CDR3 loop spans 15 amino acids. Trimming stripped 1 base from V and 1 base from J, with 8 bases between. Written as DNA, the CDR3 is TGTGCCAGCAGCTTAGCAGGGTACGCCAAAAACATTCAGTACTTC. This encodes CASSLAGYAKNIQYF.